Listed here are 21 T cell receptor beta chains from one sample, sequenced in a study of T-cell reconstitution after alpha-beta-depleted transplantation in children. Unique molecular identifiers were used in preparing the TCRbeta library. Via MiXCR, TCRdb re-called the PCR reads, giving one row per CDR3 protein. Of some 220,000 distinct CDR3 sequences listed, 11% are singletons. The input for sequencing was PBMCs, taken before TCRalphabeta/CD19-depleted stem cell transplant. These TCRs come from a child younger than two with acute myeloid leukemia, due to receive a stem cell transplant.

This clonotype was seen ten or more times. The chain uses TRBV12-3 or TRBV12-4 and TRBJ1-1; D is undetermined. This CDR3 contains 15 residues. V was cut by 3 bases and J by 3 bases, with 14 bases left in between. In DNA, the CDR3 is TGTGCCAGCAGTTTCGGGAAGCCTGGGGACACTGAAGCTTTCTTT. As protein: CASSFGKPGDTEAFF.

CDR3 protein: CSVPRSRELNEQFF. The CDR3 DNA follows: TGCAGTGTTCCAAGATCCCGGGAGCTCAATGAGCAGTTCTTC. The chain joins TRBV20-1 to TRBJ2-1, with D possibly being TRBD2 (6 bases). The CDR3 loop spans 14 amino acids. The germline V gene has CDR1 DFQATT and CDR2 SNEGSKA (reference sequence). The V end lost 7 bases, the J end lost 6 bases, and 19 bases lay between the germline ends.

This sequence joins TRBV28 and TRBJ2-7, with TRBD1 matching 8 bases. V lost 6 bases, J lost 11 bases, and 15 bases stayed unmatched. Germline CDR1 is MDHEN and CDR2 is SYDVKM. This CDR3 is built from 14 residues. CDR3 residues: CASSPPGQGNMEYF. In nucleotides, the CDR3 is TGTGCCAGCAGCCCACCAGGACAGGGTAATATGGAGTACTTC. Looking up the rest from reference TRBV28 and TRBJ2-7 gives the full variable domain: DVKVTQSSRYLVKRTGEKVFLECVQDMDHENMFWYRQDPGLGLRLIYFSYDVKMKEKGDIPEGYSVSREKKERFSLILESASTNQTSMYLCASSPPGQGNMEYFGPGTRLTVT.

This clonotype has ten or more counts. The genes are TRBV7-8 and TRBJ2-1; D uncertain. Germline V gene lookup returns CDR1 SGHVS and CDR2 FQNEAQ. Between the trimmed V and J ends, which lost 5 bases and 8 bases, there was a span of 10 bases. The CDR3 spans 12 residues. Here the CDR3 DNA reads TGTGCCAGCAGCAGCTTACGACATGAGCAGTTCTTC. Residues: CASSSLRHEQFF.

This CDR3 is CASSGAPGTTAETQYF. Written as DNA, the CDR3 is TGCGCCAGCAGCGGGGCTCCTGGGACTACGGCAGAGACCCAGTACTTC. The chain employs TRBV5-1 and TRBJ2-5; 7 bases are shared with TRBD2. The CDR3 runs to 16 residues. Germline V gene data show CDR1 as SGHRS and CDR2 as YFSETQ. V gave up 4 bases and J gave up 4 bases; unmatched junction bases: 13.

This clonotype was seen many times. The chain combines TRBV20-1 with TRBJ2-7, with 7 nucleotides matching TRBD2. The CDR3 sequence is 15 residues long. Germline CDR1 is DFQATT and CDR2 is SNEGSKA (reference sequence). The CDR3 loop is CSSAEPRAGVGEQYF. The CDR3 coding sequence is TGCAGCAGCGCAGAGCCGAGGGCGGGAGTAGGCGAGCAGTACTTC.

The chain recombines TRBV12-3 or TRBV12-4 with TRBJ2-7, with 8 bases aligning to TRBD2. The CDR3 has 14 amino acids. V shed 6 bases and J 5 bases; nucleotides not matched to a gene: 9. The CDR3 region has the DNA TGTGCCAGCAGGTACCAGACTAGCGTGAACGAGCAGTACTTC. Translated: CASRYQTSVNEQYF.

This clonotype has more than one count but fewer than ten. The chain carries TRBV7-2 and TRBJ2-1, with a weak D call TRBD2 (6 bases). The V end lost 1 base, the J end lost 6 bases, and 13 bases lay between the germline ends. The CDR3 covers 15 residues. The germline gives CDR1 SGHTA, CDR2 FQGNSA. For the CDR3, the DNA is TGTGCCAGCAGCTTAGTAACGGGAGCGGGCAATGAGCAGTTCTTC. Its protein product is CASSLVTGAGNEQFF.

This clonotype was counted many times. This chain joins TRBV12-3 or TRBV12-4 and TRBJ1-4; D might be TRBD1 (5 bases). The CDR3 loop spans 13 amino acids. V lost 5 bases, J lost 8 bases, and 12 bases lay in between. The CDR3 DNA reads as TGTGCCAGCAGTGCGGGACTGGAGGAAAAACTGTTTTTT. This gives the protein CASSAGLEEKLFF.

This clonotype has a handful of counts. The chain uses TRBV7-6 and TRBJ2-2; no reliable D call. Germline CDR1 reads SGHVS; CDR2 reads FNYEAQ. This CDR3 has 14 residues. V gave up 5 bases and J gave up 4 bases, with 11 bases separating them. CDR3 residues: CASSPGSSTGELFF. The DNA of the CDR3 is TGTGCCAGCAGCCCCGGCAGCTCCACCGGGGAGCTGTTTTTT.

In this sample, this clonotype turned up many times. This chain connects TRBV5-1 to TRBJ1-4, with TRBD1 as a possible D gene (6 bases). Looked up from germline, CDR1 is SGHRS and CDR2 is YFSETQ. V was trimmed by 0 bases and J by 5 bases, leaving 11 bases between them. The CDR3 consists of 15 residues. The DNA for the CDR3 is TGCGCCAGCAGCTTGGCGGGGGCAAAAAATGAAAAACTGTTTTTT. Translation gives CASSLAGAKNEKLFF.

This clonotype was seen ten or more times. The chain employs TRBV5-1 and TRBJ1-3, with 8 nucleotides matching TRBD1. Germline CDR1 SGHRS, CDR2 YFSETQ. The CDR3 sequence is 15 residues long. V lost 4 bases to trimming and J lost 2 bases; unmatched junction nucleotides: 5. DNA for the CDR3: TGCGCCAGCAGCGGCGGACAGGGTACTGGAAACACCATATATTTT. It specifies CASSGGQGTGNTIYF.

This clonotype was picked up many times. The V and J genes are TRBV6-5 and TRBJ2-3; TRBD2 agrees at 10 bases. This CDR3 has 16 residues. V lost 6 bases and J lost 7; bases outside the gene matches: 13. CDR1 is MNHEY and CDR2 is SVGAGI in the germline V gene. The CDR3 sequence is CASRSHLAGERNTQYF. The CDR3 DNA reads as TGTGCCAGCAGATCACACCTAGCGGGAGAGCGGAATACGCAGTATTTT.

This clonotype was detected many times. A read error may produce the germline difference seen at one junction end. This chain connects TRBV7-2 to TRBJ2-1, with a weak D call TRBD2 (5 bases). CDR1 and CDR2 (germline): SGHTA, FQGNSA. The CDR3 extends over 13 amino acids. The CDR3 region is CASSLVSVNPEVF. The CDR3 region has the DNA TGTGCCAGCAGCTTAGTAAGCGTAAACCCGGAGGTCTTC.

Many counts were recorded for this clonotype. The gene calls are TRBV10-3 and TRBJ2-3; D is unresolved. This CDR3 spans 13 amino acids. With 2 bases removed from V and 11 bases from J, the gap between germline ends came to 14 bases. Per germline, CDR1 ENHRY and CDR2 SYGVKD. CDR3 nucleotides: TGTGCCATCAGTGAGCCCCCGGTAGAGTTGCAGTATTTT. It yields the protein CAISEPPVELQYF.

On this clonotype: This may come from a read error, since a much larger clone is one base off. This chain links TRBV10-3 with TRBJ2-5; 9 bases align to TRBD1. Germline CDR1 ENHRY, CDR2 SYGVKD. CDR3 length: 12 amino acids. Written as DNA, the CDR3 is TGTCCCACCTGGGACAGGGTAGAGACCCAGTACTTC. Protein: CPTWDRVETQYF.

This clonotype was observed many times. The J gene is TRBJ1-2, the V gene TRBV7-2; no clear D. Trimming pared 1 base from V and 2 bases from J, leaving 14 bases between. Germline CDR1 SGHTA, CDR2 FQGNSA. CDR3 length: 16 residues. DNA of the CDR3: TGTGCCAGCAGCTTAGACCCGGGTCCTATAAACTATGGCTACACCTTC. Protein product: CASSLDPGPINYGYTF. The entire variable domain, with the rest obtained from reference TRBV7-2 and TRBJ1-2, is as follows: GAGVSQSPSNKVTEKGKDVELRCDPISGHTALYWYRQSLGQGLEFLIYFQGNSAPDKSGLPSDRFSAERTGGSVSTLTIQRTQQEDSAVYLCASSLDPGPINYGYTFGSGTRLTVV.

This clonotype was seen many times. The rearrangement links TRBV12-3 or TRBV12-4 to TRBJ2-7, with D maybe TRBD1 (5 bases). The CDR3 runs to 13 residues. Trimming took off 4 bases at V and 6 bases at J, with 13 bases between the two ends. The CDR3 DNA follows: TGTGCCAGCAGTTACAGGCTCTCGGGCGAGCAGTACTTC. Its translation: CASSYRLSGEQYF.

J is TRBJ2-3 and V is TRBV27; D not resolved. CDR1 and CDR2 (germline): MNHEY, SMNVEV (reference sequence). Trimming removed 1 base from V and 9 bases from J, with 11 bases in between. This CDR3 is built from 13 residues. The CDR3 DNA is TGTGCCAGCAGTTTATATCAGCGTATGACGCAGTATTTT. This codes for CASSLYQRMTQYF.

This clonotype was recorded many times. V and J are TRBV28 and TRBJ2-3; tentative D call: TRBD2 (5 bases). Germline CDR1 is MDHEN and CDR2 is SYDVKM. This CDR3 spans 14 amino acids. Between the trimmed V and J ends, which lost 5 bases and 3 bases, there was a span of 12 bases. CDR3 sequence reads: CASSTTRETDTQYF. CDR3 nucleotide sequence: TGTGCCAGCAGTACCACTAGGGAAACAGATACGCAGTATTTT.

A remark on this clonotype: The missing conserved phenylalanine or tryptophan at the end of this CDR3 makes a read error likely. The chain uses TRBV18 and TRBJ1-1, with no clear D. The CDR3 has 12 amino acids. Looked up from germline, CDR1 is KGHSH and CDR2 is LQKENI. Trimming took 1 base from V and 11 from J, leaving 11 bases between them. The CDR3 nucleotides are TGTGCCAGCTCACCACGTACGGGCGAGGCTTTCTAT. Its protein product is CASSPRTGEAFY.